This T cell receptor beta chain was recorded in a study of molecular identifiers for immune sequencing clone quantification. Preparation methods for the bulk TCR libraries were those previously described, with listed TCR primers. One entry per CDR3 protein results from TCRdb running MiXCR on the PCR reads. The table lists hundreds of thousands of distinct CDR3 sequences, around 25% of them singletons. Germline CDR1 reads MNHEY; CDR2 reads SVGEGT. The CDR3 is 12 amino acids. The V gene lost 7 bases and the J gene lost 10 bases, with 14 bases spanning the gap. General study findings and limits: Jurkat TCR RNA from one cell was spiked into about 1 million naive cells, and it was reportedly detectable there. Clones above 20 RNA copies contained over 99% of effector molecules but under 1% of naive ones.

As to this clonotype: Its matching antigen is unknown.

As CD8+CD4-CCR7+CD45RA+ cells, naive CD8 T cells were sorted. This clonotype originated in a human donor in good health. Some libraries in this study had Jurkat cell RNA spiked in. The sequenced material came from naive CD8+ T cells from blood, with Jurkat cell RNA spiked in. As for subset: FACS-sorted CD8+CD4-CCR7+CD45RA+ naive T cells. The chain links TRBV6-2 or TRBV6-3 to TRBJ2-1, with D possibly being TRBD1 (5 bases). The CDR3, as DNA: TGTGCCAGCACCCGTGGGGCCCCGGAGCAGTTCTTC. The encoded protein is CASTRGAPEQFF.